Below, 17 T cell receptor beta chains from the same sample are listed, as sequenced in a study of shared clonotypes between healthy human individuals. The data were produced by immunoSEQ multiplex PCR, yet TCRdb's version contains in-frame clones alone and is incomplete. The sample records about 320,000 clones, 87% being singletons. The material sequenced was memory CD8+ T cells sorted from blood. Stated subset: CD45RO+ cells pooled with CCR7-negative TemRA cells. The receptors derive from a man aged 18-30 years in good health.

This clone was seen at least ten times. The chain is built from TRBV5-6 and TRBJ1-4; D is possibly TRBD1 (6 bases). V lost 0 bases and J 7 bases, leaving 10 bases between the germline ends. Per germline, CDR1 SGHDT and CDR2 YYEEEE. The CDR3 is 14 amino acids. In DNA, the CDR3 is TGTGCCAGCAGCTTGGAACAGGGTGGTGAAAAACTGTTTTTT. It translates to CASSLEQGGEKLFF.

The chain recombines TRBV10-3 with TRBJ2-7, with D unresolved. The CDR3 loop spans 14 amino acids. The V and J ends lost 3 bases and 0 bases respectively, with 9 bases between them. The germline CDR1 and CDR2 sequences are ENHRY and SYGVKD. CDR3 protein: CAISDPWDSYEQYF. CDR3 coding DNA: TGTGCCATCAGTGACCCCTGGGACTCCTACGAGCAGTACTTC.

The rearrangement uses TRBV6-9 and TRBJ1-2; no firm D call. The CDR3 has 14 residues. Between the trimmed V and J ends, which lost 3 bases and 4 bases, there was a span of 12 bases. Germline-derived CDR1 and CDR2 are MNHGY and SVAAGI. CDR3 in amino acids: CASSYNGLGYGYTF. The CDR3 DNA follows: TGTGCCAGCAGTTACAACGGGCTCGGCTATGGCTACACCTTC.

The J gene is TRBJ2-7, the V gene TRBV5-4, with 8 bases matching TRBD1. V trimming: 4 bases; J trimming: 1 base; junction bases outside the gene matches: 7. Germline V gene sequence: CDR1 SGHNT, CDR2 YYREEE (reference sequence). The CDR3 is 15 amino acids. This CDR3 reads CASSTDRGRSYEQYF. The CDR3 DNA sequence: TGTGCCAGCAGCACCGACAGGGGCCGATCCTACGAGCAGTACTTC.

This clone has a count of ten or more. The chain joins TRBV30 to TRBJ1-1; D is ambiguous. The CDR3 length is 11 residues. Trimming pared 4 bases from V and 7 bases from J, leaving 10 bases between. Per germline, CDR1 GTSNPN and CDR2 SVGIG (reference sequence). CDR3 bases: TGTGCCTGGACCCTTGGGAGTGAAGCTTTCTTT. It yields the protein CAWTLGSEAFF.

The table lists this clone with many counts. The genes are TRBV5-8 and TRBJ2-7, with D perhaps TRBD1 or TRBD2 (5 bases each). Germline CDR1 is SGHTS and CDR2 is YDEGEE. V was cut by 2 bases and J by 0 bases, with 18 bases left in between. The CDR3 is 17 amino acids. The CDR3 DNA reads as TGTGCCAGCAGCTTTCCAGGGCGACTACCTAGCTCCTACGAGCAGTACTTC. Protein sequence: CASSFPGRLPSSYEQYF.

This chain links TRBV27 with TRBJ2-3; a possible D gene is TRBD1 (6 bases). Germline CDR1 is MNHEY and CDR2 is SMNVEV (reference sequence). The CDR3 covers 21 residues. The ends were cut back, 4 bases at V and 2 bases at J, with 31 bases in the middle. The CDR3 loop reads CASSSAEGPGHTNKHTDTQYF. CDR3 nucleotides: TGTGCCAGCAGTTCCGCCGAGGGACCGGGACATACTAACAAACACACAGATACGCAGTATTTT.

V gene TRBV18 combines with J gene TRBJ2-5, with 16 positions matching TRBD2. This CDR3 spans 16 amino acids. J gave up 5 bases and V 3 bases, and 3 bases lay outside the gene matches. Germline V gene lookup returns CDR1 KGHSH and CDR2 LQKENI. The CDR3 protein is CASSPGLAGGPETQYF. As DNA, the CDR3 is TGTGCCAGCTCACCGGGACTAGCGGGAGGGCCGGAGACCCAGTACTTC.

The chain joins TRBV14 to TRBJ2-3; D may match TRBD1 or TRBD2 (5 bases each). CDR3 size: 15 residues. Germline CDR1 SGHDN, CDR2 FVKESK. Trimming took 9 bases from V and 1 from J, leaving 17 bases between them. The chain's CDR3 is CARELGPAGTDTQYF. The CDR3, as DNA: TGTGCCAGGGAACTGGGACCGGCTGGCACAGATACGCAGTATTTT. The whole variable domain, filled in from reference TRBV14 and TRBJ2-3, reads EAGVTQFPSHSVIEKGQTVTLRCDPISGHDNLYWYRRVMGKEIKFLLHFVKESKQDESGMPNNRFLAERTGGTYSTLKVQPAELEDSGVYFCARELGPAGTDTQYFGPGTRLTVL.

This chain links TRBV13 with TRBJ2-3; D gene ambiguous. Per germline, CDR1 PRHDT and CDR2 FYEKMQ (reference sequence). This CDR3 has 13 amino acids. Trimming left V 1 base short and J 3 bases short, with 5 bases between. The CDR3 nucleotides are TGTGCCAGCAGCTTAGTCAGGACAGATACGCAGTATTTT. Translated: CASSLVRTDTQYF.

The V and J genes are TRBV5-6 and TRBJ2-5; D tentatively fits TRBD1 or TRBD2 (6 bases each). The germline gives CDR1 SGHDT, CDR2 YYEEEE. The V gene lost 1 base and the J gene lost 4 bases, with 14 bases spanning the gap. CDR3 length equals 15 residues. CDR3 sequence: CASSLWGAVRETQYF. The CDR3 DNA reads as TGTGCCAGCAGCTTGTGGGGGGCGGTGAGAGAGACCCAGTACTTC.

The genes are TRBV19 and TRBJ2-1, with 7 bases aligning to TRBD2. Germline V gene lookup returns CDR1 LNHDA and CDR2 SQIVND (reference sequence). V lost 3 bases to trimming and J lost 6 bases; unmatched junction nucleotides: 5. The CDR3 has 14 residues. CDR3 nucleotide sequence: TGTGCCAGTAGTATGGCGGGAGCCCCCAATGAGCAGTTCTTC. As protein: CASSMAGAPNEQFF.

The rearrangement links TRBV27 to TRBJ1-6, with a weak D call TRBD1 (5 bases). The CDR3 covers 14 residues. V gave up 2 bases and J gave up 6 bases, with 8 bases separating them. CDR1 MNHEY and CDR2 SMNVEV come from the germline V gene (reference sequence). CDR3 in DNA: TGTGCCAGCAGTTTAAGGGGCCTTAATTCACCCCTCCACTTT. It specifies CASSLRGLNSPLHF.

The chain uses TRBV25-1 and TRBJ2-5; unclear D gene. V lost 10 bases and J 1 base, leaving 13 bases between the germline ends. CDR1 and CDR2 (germline): MGHDK, SYGVNS. The CDR3 consists of 13 residues. DNA of the CDR3: TGTGCCAATGTATGGGCAAGCCAAGAGACCCAGTACTTC. Translated: CANVWASQETQYF.

The V gene is TRBV4-3, the J gene TRBJ2-1, with a possible D match to TRBD1 (5 bases). This CDR3 has 16 amino acids. The germline gives CDR1 LGHNA, CDR2 YSLEER. The V end lost 4 bases, the J end lost 6 bases, and 19 bases lay between the germline ends. The CDR3 region has the DNA TGCGCCAGCAGCCCCCAGGGTTTAGCTCCGGGCAATGAGCAGTTCTTC. As protein: CASSPQGLAPGNEQFF.

V is TRBV6-1 and J is TRBJ1-5, with D uncertain. V gave up 1 base and J gave up 7 bases, with 17 bases separating them. Germline loops: CDR1 MNHNS, CDR2 SASEGT. CDR3 length: 16 residues. CDR3 amino acids: CASSEVARIHFQPQHF. The CDR3 DNA reads TGTGCCAGCAGTGAAGTCGCCCGAATCCATTTCCAGCCCCAGCATTTT.

V and J are TRBV5-4 and TRBJ1-4; 11 bases fit TRBD1. V lost 4 bases to trimming and J lost 8 bases; unmatched junction nucleotides: 10. Per the germline V gene, CDR1 is SGHNT and CDR2 is YYREEE (reference sequence). The CDR3 contains 16 residues. CDR3 protein: CASSDLGQGAGEKLFF. The CDR3 DNA is TGTGCCAGCAGCGACCTCGGACAGGGGGCTGGAGAAAAACTGTTTTTT.